This T cell receptor (beta chain) was profiled in a study of T-cell memory formation after mild COVID-19. Study findings and constraints: Pre-infection memory already had some responding clones, implying cross-reactive memory joined.

Germline V gene sequence: CDR1 KGHSH, CDR2 LQKENI. The CDR3 runs to 13 residues. The V end was cut by 2 bases, the J end by 9 bases, with 11 bases between. Researchers used 5'RACE with constant-segment primers to make TCR alpha and TCR beta cDNA libraries that carry sample barcodes and UMIs. TCRdb re-called the 5' RACE reads through MiXCR, storing one row per CDR3 protein. The table has about 360,000 distinct CDR3 sequences, roughly 14% seen once. This clonotype has only a few counts. Its antigen is as yet unknown. The V call is TRBV18, the J call TRBJ2-1, with D tentatively TRBD2 (5 bases). This receptor was taken from a young man who had mild COVID-19 (a few samples of this study predate the infection). Cell type and time point are not known. The sequenced sample consisted of PBMCs or a T cell subset sorted from them (not recorded which). The CDR3 bases are TGTGCCAGCTCACCAGTGTTTGCGGGTGAGCAGTTCTTC. Translating it yields CASSPVFAGEQFF.